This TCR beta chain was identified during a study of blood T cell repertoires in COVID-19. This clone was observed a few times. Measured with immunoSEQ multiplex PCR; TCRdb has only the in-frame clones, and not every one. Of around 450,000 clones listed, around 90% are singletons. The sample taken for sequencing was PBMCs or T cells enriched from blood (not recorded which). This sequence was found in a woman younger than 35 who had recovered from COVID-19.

This CDR3 is CALRSGPNTGELFF. CDR3 DNA: TGTGCCTTGCGTTCTGGGCCGAACACCGGGGAGCTGTTTTTT. This chain links TRBV30 with TRBJ2-2; D remains ambiguous. The V and J ends lost 7 bases and 0 bases respectively, with 12 bases between them. The germline CDR1 and CDR2 sequences are GTSNPN and SVGIG (reference sequence). The CDR3 runs 14 residues.